These T cell receptor beta chains were read from a single sample in a study of OX40 agonist ivuxolimab in advanced cancers. Libraries were prepared by immunoSEQ multiplex PCR; TCRdb keeps only in-frame clonotypes and omits some of them. The sample yields approximately 70,000 clones, more than 85% seen once. The sequences come from CD4+ or CD8+ T cells sorted from blood, collected in a trial of the OX40 agonist ivuxolimab. These receptors came from an adult with an advanced solid tumor such as melanoma, head and neck, liver or kidney cancer. Each CDR3 is given with its conserved first and last residue. Fields, in order: CDR3 length, D gene, V gene, clone size, J gene, CDR3 DNA, CDR3 protein. The D gene is left open where the match is weak. Clone sizes are given selectively: once, few, many, or a class where the clone is expanded.

14,NA,TRBV6-5,NA,TRBJ1-1,TGTGCCAGCAGTGCCTCGGGACACGACACTGAAGCTTTCTTT,CASSASGHDTEAFF
14,NA,TRBV19,once,TRBJ2-3,TGTGCCAGTAGCTCGGGGGAGGGCACAGATACGCAGTATTTT,CASSSGEGTDTQYF
13,NA,TRBV15,NA,TRBJ1-5,TGTGCCACCAGCTCGGACCGATATCAGCCCCAGCATTTT,CATSSDRYQPQHF
18,TRBD1,TRBV9,NA,TRBJ2-5,TGTGCCAGCAGCGCTCGGACAGGGCTAGACCTTTACCAAGAGACCCAGTACTTC,CASSARTGLDLYQETQYF
15,NA,TRBV5-1,NA,TRBJ1-3,TGCGCCAGCAGCCCAGAAGGACGTTCTGGAAACACCATATATTTT,CASSPEGRSGNTIYF
13,NA,TRBV5-1,NA,TRBJ1-1,TGCGCCAGCAGCTCGGACTGGAACACTGAAGCTTTCTTT,CASSSDWNTEAFF
16,NA,TRBV7-2,NA,TRBJ2-5,TGTGCCAGCAGCCCCGGGGGGACAGGTAACCAAGAGACCCAGTACTTC,CASSPGGTGNQETQYF
16,TRBD2,TRBV11-2,NA,TRBJ2-1,TGTGCCAGCAGCTTAGGCGGGCGACTAGCGGGTCCCGAGCAGTTCTTC,CASSLGGRLAGPEQFF
12,NA,TRBV7-8,NA,TRBJ1-1,TGTGCCAGCAGCTTAGGGACAAGGGAAGCTTTCTTT,CASSLGTREAFF
14,NA,TRBV10-2,once,TRBJ2-5,TGCGCCAGCAGTGGATCAGGGGTTCAAGAGACCCAGTACTTC,CASSGSGVQETQYF
16,NA,TRBV6-6,NA,TRBJ1-2,TGTGCCAGCAGTTCCCAGACACCATTAAAGCATTATGGCTACACCTTC,CASSSQTPLKHYGYTF
16,NA,TRBV5-8,NA,TRBJ2-3,TGTGCCAGCAGCTTGGCCTATGCTAGCTTCGTAGATACGCAGTATTTT,CASSLAYASFVDTQYF
11,NA,TRBV7-9,NA,TRBJ1-4,TGTGCCAGCAGCTTATATGAAAAACTGTTTTTT,CASSLYEKLFF
15,TRBD2,TRBV6-5,once,TRBJ2-7,TGTGCCAGCAGTTTTGCCGGGACTAGCGAGTACGAGCAGTACTTC,CASSFAGTSEYEQYF
13,NA,TRBV15,NA,TRBJ2-1,TGTGCCACCAGCAGAGGGGGGCCCAATGAGCAGTTCTTC,CATSRGGPNEQFF
14,NA,TRBV7-9,NA,TRBJ1-5,TGTGCCAGCAGCTCACAGGGAGTGAATCAGCCCCAGCATTTT,CASSSQGVNQPQHF
15,TRBD2,TRBV11-3,NA,TRBJ2-3,TGTGCCAGCAGCTCAAGCGGGGGGATCCCAGATACGCAGTATTTT,CASSSSGGIPDTQYF
12,NA,TRBV11-2,NA,TRBJ1-1,TGTGCCAGCAGCTTAGGTCGGTTTGAAGCTTTCTTT,CASSLGRFEAFF
20,TRBD2,TRBV5-1,NA,TRBJ2-3,TGCGCCAGCAGCTTGTTCGGGGGACTAGCGGGAGTCTCTAGCACAGATACGCAGTATTTT,CASSLFGGLAGVSSTDTQYF
15,TRBD2,TRBV18,NA,TRBJ2-5,TGTGCCAGCTCACCTGGACTAGCGGGATGGGAGACCCAGTACTTC,CASSPGLAGWETQYF
16,TRBD1,TRBV6-1,NA,TRBJ2-1,TGTGCCAGCAGTGCGACAGGGGGCGAATCCTACAATGAGCAGTTCTTC,CASSATGGESYNEQFF
13,NA,TRBV30,NA,TRBJ2-5,TGTGCCTGGGAAGGGTCCAATGGAGAGACCCAGTACTTC,CAWEGSNGETQYF
14,NA,TRBV5-1,NA,TRBJ2-5,TGCGCCAGCAGCCTACAGGGATATGGGGAGACCCAGTACTTC,CASSLQGYGETQYF
15,TRBD2,TRBV19,NA,TRBJ2-1,TGTGCCAGTAGAGACGGGACTACCTCCTACAATGAGCAGTTCTTC,CASRDGTTSYNEQFF
18,TRBD1,TRBV6-4,NA,TRBJ2-6,TGTGCCAGCAGTGCAACCGGGACAGCGGCCGGTGGGGCCAACGTCCTGACTTTC,CASSATGTAAGGANVLTF
15,TRBD2,TRBV6-1,NA,TRBJ2-7,TGTGCCAGCAGAGGGACTAGCGGGGTCGGATACGAGCAGTACTTC,CASRGTSGVGYEQYF
16,TRBD1,TRBV18,NA,TRBJ1-1,TGTGCCAGCTCACCAAATTCGGGACAGGGTGGCACTGAAGCTTTCTTT,CASSPNSGQGGTEAFF
12,NA,TRBV28,NA,TRBJ1-3,TGTGCCAGCAGGGTCTCTGGAAACACCATATATTTT,CASRVSGNTIYF
14,NA,TRBV25-1,NA,TRBJ2-7,TGTGCCAGCAGTGCCCTACGTTTGACCTACGAGCAGTACTTC,CASSALRLTYEQYF
13,NA,TRBV25-1,NA,TRBJ1-5,TGTGCCAGCAGTGACAGGAGCAATCAGCCCCAGCATTTT,CASSDRSNQPQHF
17,TRBD2,TRBV19,NA,TRBJ2-3,TGTGCCAGTAGTATAGCGGGACTAGCGGGAAGCACAGATACGCAGTATTTT,CASSIAGLAGSTDTQYF
15,TRBD1,TRBV30,once,TRBJ1-4,TGTGCCTGGAGTTCCGGGACAGGGGGAAGCGAAAAACTGTTTTTT,CAWSSGTGGSEKLFF